A selection of T cell receptor beta chains follows, all from one sample in a study of T cells in Graves' hyperthyroidism and ophthalmopathy. One entry per CDR3 protein results from TCRdb running MiXCR on the multiplex PCR reads. The table shows roughly 500,000 distinct CDR3 sequences, with more than 45% occurring only once. Material for sequencing was peripheral blood or thyroid tissue (not recorded which). The receptors shown here come from an adult woman with Graves' disease, either hyperthyroidism or ophthalmopathy (not recorded which). Each CDR3 is given with its conserved first and last residue. The D gene is left open where the match is weak. A clone size is listed for some rows: how often the clone was seen (once, few, many), or a class if it is expanded.

d_gene	v_gene	abundance	CDR3aa
-	TRBV11-2	-	CASSALAGEEEKLFF
-	TRBV7-8	many	CASSQTVPTNEKLFF
-	TRBV10-3	-	CAISRREKDEHF
-	TRBV6-5	-	CASTRTLNTIYF
-	TRBV5-1	-	CASSVDGSLTGELFF
TRBD2	TRBV10-3	many	CAISGTVPGRAYEQYF
TRBD2	TRBV19	-	CASSRSGRANVLTF
-	TRBV5-1	-	CASRGTRGETQYF
-	TRBV10-3	-	CAISEGREDTEAFF
-	TRBV15	-	CATNPGGGRDQPQHF
TRBD1	TRBV3-1	once	CTSSQNRGNEQYF
TRBD2	TRBV13	many	CASSSSLAGANTGELFF
-	TRBV11-2	many	CASSLGDNSYEQYF
-	TRBV7-9	-	CASSFYICSARVGAGDETQYF
-	TRBV30	-	CAWSWTDTNTEAFF
TRBD1	TRBV11-2	many	CASSLGQGAGQPQHF
-	TRBV29-1	few	CSVEGTGGTEAFF
-	TRBV5-6	many	CASSQGSYSNQPQHF
-	TRBV7-9	-	CASSDTRGGSGNTIYF
-	TRBV6-6	many	CASSYLESPLHF
-	TRBV20-1	-	CSAPVTTDTQYF
-	TRBV29-1	-	CSVGLAGGPKQETQHF
-	TRBV20-1	-	CSARDLPQHF
-	TRBV19	many	CASSKERQANTEAFF
-	TRBV12-3/TRBV12-4	-	CASSYRGSAFF
TRBD2	TRBV11-1	-	CASSSPTSGFADEQYF
TRBD2	TRBV6-1	-	CASKDRTSGYEQYF
-	TRBV7-6	many	CASSFGPQKGELFF
-	TRBV12-3/TRBV12-4	many	CASSFDGNTIYF
-	TRBV12-3/TRBV12-4	-	CASSLQTEQETQYF
TRBD2	TRBV7-3	-	CASSLRAGAPGELFF
-	TRBV18	-	CASLAGHNYEQYF
TRBD1	TRBV7-8	-	CASSLQGVRQPQHF
-	TRBV10-3	-	CAIRQEYEQYF
-	TRBV5-1	many	CASSLVPSTGTGELFF
TRBD1	TRBV7-2	-	CASGQGWGVHQPQHF
-	TRBV20-1	few	CSARDWAGAKQPQHF
TRBD1	TRBV20-1	many	CSARTLGQVTYEQYF
TRBD1	TRBV15	-	CATSSRRPGQGVEKLFF
TRBD1	TRBV24-1	-	CATLYRGRSDTQYF
-	TRBV6-5	many	CASSYSQDGSYEQYF
TRBD2	TRBV20-1	many	CSAENLAGDGYEQYF
-	TRBV7-9	many	CASSLYSDEKLFF
TRBD1	TRBV7-9	many	CASSDRGVRTTEAFF
-	TRBV20-1	few	CSASRGHGYTF
TRBD1	TRBV7-3	-	CASSQMPTGVDEKLFF
-	TRBV10-3	-	CAISRTGTVNTIYF
-	TRBV6-5	-	CASRIEISSNTEAFF
-	TRBV7-8	-	CASSIPQGSDPETQYF
-	TRBV30	-	CAWSVGPGYEQYF
TRBD2	TRBV5-6	-	CASSLLTSGRAGQTQYF
-	TRBV12-3/TRBV12-4	many	CASSPLSSSYEQYF
-	TRBV4-1	-	CASSQVASAWETQYF